The clone carrying this TCR beta chain was picked up one time. Its target is unknown. Thawed PBMCs were FACS-sorted into unstimulated CD4+CD25+CD127- regulatory T cells, CD4+CD25- non-regulatory cells, CD4 and CD8 cells. Some clones are missing from TCRdb's copy, which holds only in-frame ones; the method was immunoSEQ multiplex PCR. The sample carries over 60,000 clones, less than 90% recorded once. From germline, CDR1 is SGDLS and CDR2 YYNGEE. V shed 7 bases and J shed 8 bases, with 7 bases lying between them. This CDR3 has 10 residues. The entry originates in a study of Tregs in tolerant kidney transplant recipients. Study details: The nonmyeloablative bone marrow transplants came from related graft donors, with transient mixed chimerism.

Study-wide findings and caveats: Tregs expanded with activated donor B cells seemed most donor-specific.

The sequence derives from a human donor who received a combined kidney and bone marrow transplant. The sample consisted of CD4+ T cells from blood, taken before the transplant. The gene calls are TRBV9 and TRBJ1-5; D is possibly TRBD1 (5 bases). The CDR3 loop is CASGGKPQHF. In nucleotides, the CDR3 is TGTGCCAGCGGGGGGAAGCCCCAGCATTTT.